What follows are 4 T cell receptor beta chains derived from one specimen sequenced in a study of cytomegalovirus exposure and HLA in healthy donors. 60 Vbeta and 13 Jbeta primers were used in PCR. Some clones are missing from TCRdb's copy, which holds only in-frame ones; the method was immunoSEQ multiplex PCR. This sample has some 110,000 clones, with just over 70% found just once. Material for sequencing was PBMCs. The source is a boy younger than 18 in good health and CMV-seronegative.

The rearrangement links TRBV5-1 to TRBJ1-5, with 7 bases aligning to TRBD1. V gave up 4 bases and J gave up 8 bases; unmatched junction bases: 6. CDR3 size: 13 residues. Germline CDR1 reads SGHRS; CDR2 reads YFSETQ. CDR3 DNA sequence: TGCGCCAGCAGCGTTGACAGGGCAGAGCCCCAGCATTTT. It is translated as CASSVDRAEPQHF.

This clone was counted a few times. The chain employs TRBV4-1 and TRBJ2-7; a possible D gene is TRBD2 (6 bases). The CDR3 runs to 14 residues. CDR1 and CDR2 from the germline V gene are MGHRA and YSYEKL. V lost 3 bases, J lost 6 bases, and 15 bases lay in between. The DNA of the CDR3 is TGCGCCAGCAGCCAGGCGGGAAGGATGGGCGAGCAGTACTTC. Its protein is CASSQAGRMGEQYF.

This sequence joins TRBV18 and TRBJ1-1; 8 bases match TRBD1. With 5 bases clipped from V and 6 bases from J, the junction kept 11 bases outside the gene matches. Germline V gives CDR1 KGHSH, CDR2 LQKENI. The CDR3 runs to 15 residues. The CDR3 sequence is CASSISTGAGAEAFF. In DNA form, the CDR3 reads TGTGCCAGCTCAATATCGACAGGGGCGGGCGCTGAAGCTTTCTTT.

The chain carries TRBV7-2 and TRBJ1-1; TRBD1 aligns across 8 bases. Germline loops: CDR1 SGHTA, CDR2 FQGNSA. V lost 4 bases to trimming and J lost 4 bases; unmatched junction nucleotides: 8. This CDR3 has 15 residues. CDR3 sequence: CASSSYSGGGTEAFF. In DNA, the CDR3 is TGTGCCAGCAGCTCTTATTCAGGGGGCGGCACTGAAGCTTTCTTT.